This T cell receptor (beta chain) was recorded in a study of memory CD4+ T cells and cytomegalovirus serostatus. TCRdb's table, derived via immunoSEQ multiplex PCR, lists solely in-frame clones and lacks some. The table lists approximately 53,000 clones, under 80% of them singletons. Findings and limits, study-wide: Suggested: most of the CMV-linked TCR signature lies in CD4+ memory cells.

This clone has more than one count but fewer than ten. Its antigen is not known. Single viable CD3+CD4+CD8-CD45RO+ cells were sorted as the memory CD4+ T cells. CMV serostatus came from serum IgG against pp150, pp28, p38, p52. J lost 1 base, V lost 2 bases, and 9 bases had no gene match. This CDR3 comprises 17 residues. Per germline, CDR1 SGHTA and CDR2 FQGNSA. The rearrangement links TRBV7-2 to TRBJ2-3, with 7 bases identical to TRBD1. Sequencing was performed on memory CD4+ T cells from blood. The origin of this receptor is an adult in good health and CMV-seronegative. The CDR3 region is CASSLRWVGTGTDTQYF. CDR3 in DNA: TGTGCCAGCAGCTTACGGTGGGTAGGGACAGGCACAGATACGCAGTATTTT.